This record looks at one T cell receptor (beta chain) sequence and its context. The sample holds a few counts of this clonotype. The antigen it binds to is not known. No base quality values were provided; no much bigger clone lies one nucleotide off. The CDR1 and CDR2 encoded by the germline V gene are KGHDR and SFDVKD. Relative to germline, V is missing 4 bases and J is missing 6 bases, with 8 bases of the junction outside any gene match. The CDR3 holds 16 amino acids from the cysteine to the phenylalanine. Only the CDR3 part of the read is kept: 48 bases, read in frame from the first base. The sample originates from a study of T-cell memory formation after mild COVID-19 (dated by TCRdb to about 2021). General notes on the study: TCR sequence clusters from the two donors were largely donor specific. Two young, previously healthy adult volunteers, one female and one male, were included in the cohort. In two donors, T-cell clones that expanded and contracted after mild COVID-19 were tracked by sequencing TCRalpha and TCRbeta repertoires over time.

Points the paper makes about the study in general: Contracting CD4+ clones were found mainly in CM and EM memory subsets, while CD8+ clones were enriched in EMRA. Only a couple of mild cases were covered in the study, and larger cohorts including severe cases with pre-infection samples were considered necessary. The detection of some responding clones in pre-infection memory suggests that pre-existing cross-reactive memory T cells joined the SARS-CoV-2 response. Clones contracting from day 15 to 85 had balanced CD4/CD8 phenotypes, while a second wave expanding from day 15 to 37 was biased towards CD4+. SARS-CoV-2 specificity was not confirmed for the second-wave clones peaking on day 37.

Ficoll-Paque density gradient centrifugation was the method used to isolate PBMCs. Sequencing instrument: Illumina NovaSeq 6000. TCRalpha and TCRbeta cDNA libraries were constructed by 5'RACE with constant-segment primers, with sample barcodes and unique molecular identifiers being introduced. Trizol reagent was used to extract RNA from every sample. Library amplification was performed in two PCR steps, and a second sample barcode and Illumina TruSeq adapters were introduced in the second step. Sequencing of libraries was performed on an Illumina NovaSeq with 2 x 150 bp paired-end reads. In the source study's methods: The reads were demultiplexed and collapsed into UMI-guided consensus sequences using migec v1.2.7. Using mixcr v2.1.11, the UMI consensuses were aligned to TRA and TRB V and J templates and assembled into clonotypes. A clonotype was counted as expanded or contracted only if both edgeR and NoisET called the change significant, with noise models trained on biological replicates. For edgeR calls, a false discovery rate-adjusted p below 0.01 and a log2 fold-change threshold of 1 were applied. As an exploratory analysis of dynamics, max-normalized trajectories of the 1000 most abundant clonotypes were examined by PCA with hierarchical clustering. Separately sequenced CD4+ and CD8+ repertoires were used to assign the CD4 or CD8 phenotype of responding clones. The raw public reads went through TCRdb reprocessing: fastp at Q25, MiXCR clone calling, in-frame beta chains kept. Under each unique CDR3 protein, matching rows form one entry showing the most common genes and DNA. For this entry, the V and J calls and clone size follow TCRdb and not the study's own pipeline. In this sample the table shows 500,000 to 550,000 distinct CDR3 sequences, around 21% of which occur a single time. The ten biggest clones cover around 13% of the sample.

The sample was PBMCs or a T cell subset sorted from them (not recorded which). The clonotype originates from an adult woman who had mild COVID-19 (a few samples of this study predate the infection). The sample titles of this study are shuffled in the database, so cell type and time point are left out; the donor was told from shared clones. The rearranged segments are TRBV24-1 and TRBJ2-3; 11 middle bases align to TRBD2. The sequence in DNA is TGTGCCACCAGTGACCCACTAGCGGGAGTGGTCGATACGCAGTATTTT. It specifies CATSDPLAGVVDTQYF.